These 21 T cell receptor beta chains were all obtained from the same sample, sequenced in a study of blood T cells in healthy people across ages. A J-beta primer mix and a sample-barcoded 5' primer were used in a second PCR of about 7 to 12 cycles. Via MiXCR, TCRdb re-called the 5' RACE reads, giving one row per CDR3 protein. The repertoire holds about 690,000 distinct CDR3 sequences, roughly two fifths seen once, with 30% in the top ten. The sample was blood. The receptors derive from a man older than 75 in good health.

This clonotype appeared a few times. The CDR3 reads CSASEDRGLNEQFF. The CDR3 coding sequence is TGCAGTGCTAGTGAAGACAGGGGCCTTAATGAGCAGTTCTTC. The chain links TRBV20-1 to TRBJ2-1; 8 positions agree with TRBD1. The CDR3 is 14 amino acids. Trimming cost V 3 bases and J 7 bases; bases outside gene matches: 8. Germline CDR1 DFQATT, CDR2 SNEGSKA (reference sequence).

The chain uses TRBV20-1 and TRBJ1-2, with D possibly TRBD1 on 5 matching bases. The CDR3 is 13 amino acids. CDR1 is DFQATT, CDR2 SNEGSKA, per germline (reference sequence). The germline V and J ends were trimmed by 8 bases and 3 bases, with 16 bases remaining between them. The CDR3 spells CSLARGRYYGYTF. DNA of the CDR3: TGCAGTCTGGCTCGGGGCAGATACTATGGCTACACCTTC.

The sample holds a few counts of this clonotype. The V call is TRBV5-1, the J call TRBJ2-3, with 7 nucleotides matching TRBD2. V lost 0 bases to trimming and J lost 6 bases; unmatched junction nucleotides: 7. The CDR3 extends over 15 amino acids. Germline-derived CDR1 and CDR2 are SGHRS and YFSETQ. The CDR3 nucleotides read TGCGCCAGCAGCTTGGAAGGACTAGTTGGGGATACGCAGTATTTT. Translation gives CASSLEGLVGDTQYF.

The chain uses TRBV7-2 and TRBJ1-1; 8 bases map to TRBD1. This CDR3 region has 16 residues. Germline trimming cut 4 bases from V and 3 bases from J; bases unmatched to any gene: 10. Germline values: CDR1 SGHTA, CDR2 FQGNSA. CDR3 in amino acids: CASSSLMQGAYTEAFF. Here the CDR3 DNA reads TGTGCCAGCAGCTCGCTGATGCAGGGGGCGTACACTGAAGCTTTCTTT. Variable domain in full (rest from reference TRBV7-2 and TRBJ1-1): GAGVSQSPSNKVTEKGKDVELRCDPISGHTALYWYRQSLGQGLEFLIYFQGNSAPDKSGLPSDRFSAERTGGSVSTLTIQRTQQEDSAVYLCASSSLMQGAYTEAFFGQGTRLTVV.

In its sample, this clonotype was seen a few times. CDR3 nucleotides: TGCGCCAGCAGTGAGTGGGGGGCCGGCGAGACCCAGTACTTC. It codes for CASSEWGAGETQYF. The chain has TRBV10-1 and TRBJ2-5; the D call may be TRBD1 or TRBD2 (6 bases each). CDR3 size: 14 residues. Deletions cut 1 base from V and 5 bases from J, with 11 bases between. The germline CDR1 and CDR2 sequences are WNHNN and SYGVQD (reference sequence).

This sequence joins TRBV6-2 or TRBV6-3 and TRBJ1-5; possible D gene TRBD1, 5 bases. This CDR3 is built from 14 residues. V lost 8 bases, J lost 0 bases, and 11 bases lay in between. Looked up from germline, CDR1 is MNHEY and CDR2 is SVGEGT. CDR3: CASGQGDSNQPQHF. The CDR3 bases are TGTGCCAGCGGCCAGGGTGATAGCAATCAGCCCCAGCATTTT.

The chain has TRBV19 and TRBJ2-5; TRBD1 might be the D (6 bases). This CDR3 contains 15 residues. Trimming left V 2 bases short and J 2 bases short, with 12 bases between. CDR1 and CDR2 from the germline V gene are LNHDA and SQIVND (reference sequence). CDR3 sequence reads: CASSIQGIRQETQYF. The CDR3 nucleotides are TGTGCCAGTAGTATACAGGGGATTCGACAAGAGACCCAGTACTTC. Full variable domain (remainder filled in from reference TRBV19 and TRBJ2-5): DGGITQSPKYLFRKEGQNVTLSCEQNLNHDAMYWYRQDPGQGLRLIYYSQIVNDFQKGDIAEGYSVSREKKESFPLTVTSAQKNPTAFYLCASSIQGIRQETQYFGPGTRLLVL.

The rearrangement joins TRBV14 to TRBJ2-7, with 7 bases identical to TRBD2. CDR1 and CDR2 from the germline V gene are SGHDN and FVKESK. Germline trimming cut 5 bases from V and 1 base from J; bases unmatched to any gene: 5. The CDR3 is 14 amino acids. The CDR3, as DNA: TGTGCCAGCAGCATGCAGCGGGGATCCTACGAGCAGTACTTC. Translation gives CASSMQRGSYEQYF. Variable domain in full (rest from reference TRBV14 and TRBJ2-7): EAGVTQFPSHSVIEKGQTVTLRCDPISGHDNLYWYRRVMGKEIKFLLHFVKESKQDESGMPNNRFLAERTGGTYSTLKVQPAELEDSGVYFCASSMQRGSYEQYFGPGTRLTVT.

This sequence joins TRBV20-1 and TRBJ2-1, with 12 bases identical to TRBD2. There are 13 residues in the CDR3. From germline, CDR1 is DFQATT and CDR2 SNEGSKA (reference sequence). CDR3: CSTLAGGNNEQFF. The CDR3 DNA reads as TGCAGCACACTAGCGGGAGGAAACAATGAGCAGTTCTTC.

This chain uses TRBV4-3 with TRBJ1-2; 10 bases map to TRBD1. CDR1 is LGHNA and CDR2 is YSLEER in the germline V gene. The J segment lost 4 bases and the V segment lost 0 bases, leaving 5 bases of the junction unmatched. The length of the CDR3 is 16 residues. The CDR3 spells CASSQEGTGVGYGYTF. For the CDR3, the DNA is TGCGCCAGCAGCCAAGAAGGGACAGGGGTGGGCTATGGCTACACCTTC.

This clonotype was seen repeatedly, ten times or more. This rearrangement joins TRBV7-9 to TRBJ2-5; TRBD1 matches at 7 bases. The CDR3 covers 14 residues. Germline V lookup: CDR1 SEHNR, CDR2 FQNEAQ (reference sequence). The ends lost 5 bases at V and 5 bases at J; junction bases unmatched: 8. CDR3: CASSQTGAGETQYF. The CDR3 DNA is TGTGCCAGCAGCCAAACAGGGGCCGGGGAGACCCAGTACTTC.

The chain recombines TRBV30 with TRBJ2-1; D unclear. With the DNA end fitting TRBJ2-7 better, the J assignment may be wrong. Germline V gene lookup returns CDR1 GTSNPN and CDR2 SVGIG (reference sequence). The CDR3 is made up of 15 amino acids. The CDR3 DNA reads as TGTGCCTGGAGTGTACAGCAAATGCGGCCACACGAGCAGTACTTC. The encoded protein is CAWSVQQMRPHEQYF.

CDR3 bases: TGTGCTAGTGGTTTAAGACATTCGGGTGAGCAGTTCTTC. Its protein product is CASGLRHSGEQFF. This chain joins TRBV12-5 and TRBJ2-1; no clear D. This CDR3 has 13 residues. The germline CDR1 and CDR2 sequences are LGHNT and FRNRAP. Trimming took 3 bases from V and 9 from J, leaving 12 bases between them.

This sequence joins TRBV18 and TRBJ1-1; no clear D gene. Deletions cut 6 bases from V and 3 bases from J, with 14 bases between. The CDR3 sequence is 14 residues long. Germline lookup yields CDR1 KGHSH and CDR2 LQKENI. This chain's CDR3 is CASSAWGGDTEAFF. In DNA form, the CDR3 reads TGTGCCAGCTCCGCTTGGGGTGGGGACACTGAAGCTTTCTTT.

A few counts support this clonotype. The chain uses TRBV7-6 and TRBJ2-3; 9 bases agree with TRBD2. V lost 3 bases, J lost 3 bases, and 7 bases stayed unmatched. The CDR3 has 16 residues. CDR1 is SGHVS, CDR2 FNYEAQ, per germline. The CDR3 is CASSFLSSGATDTQYF. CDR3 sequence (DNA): TGTGCCAGCAGCTTCCTATCTAGCGGGGCTACAGATACGCAGTATTTT.

CDR3: CASSPPTGSNQETQYF. The CDR3 nucleotides are TGCGCCAGCAGCCCACCGACAGGGTCTAACCAAGAGACCCAGTACTTC. This chain links TRBV5-1 with TRBJ2-5; 7 bases map to TRBD1. Unmatched junction bases numbered 9, after V lost 4 bases and J lost 0 bases. The CDR3 length is 16 residues. CDR1 is SGHRS, CDR2 YFSETQ, per germline.

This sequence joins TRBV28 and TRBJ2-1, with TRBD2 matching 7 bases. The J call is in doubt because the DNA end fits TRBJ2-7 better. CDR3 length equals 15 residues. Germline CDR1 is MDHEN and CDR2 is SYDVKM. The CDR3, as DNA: TGTGCCAGCAGTTTATGCCGAGGCGGGAGCTGCGAGCAGTACTTC. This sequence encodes CASSLCRGGSCEQYF.

CDR3 DNA sequence: TGTGCCAGCAGTTTATTCCCAGGGACAGGACAAGAGACCCAGTACTTC. Translation: CASSLFPGTGQETQYF. The chain uses TRBV27 and TRBJ2-5, with 8 bases fitting TRBD1. CDR1 and CDR2 from the germline V gene are MNHEY and SMNVEV (reference sequence). V was clipped by 1 base and J by 2 bases; unmatched bases: 6. This CDR3 contains 16 residues.

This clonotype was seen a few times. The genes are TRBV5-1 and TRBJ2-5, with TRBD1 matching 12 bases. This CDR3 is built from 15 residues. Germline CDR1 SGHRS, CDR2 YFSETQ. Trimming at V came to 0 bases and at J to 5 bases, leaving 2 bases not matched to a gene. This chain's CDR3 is CASSLGGQGAETQYF. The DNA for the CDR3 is TGCGCCAGCAGCTTGGGGGGACAGGGGGCCGAGACCCAGTACTTC.

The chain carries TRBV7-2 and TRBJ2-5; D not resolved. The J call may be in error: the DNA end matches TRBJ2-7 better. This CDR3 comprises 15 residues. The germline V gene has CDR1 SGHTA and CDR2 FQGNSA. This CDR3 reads CASSLGAEGYYEQYF. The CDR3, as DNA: TGTGCCAGCAGCCTTGGCGCGGAAGGGTACTACGAGCAGTACTTC.

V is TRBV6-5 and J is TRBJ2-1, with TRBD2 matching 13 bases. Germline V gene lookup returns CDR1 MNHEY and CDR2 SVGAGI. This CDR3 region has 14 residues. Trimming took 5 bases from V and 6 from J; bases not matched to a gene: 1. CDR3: CASSGTSGINEQFF. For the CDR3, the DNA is TGTGCCAGCAGTGGGACTAGCGGGATCAATGAGCAGTTCTTC.